This T cell receptor (beta chain) comes out of a study of cytomegalovirus exposure and HLA in healthy donors. Study context: The 90 to 150 validation repertoires used a platform that matched the one used for the approximately 610 first-cohort repertoires, as a later analysis reported. Study outcomes and limitations: The tendency of first-cohort TCR clusters to co-occur in the 120 or so validation repertoires emerged from a later analysis. A list of 150 or so TCR beta chains associated with cytomegalovirus was given.

Trimming cost V 2 bases and J 7 bases, with 14 bases left between them. The germline V gene encodes CDR1 LNHDA and CDR2 SQIVND (reference sequence). There are 14 residues in the CDR3. With regard to this clone: Its cognate antigen is unknown.

Profiled with immunoSEQ multiplex PCR; TCRdb holds only in-frame clones, not every one. The table shows some 140,000 clones, with more than 70% occurring only once. The sequence came from a human donor in good health. This sequence joins TRBV19 and TRBJ1-2; the D gene is possibly TRBD1 (5 bases). Sequenced: PBMCs. In nucleotides, the CDR3 is TGTGCCAGTAGTATACAGGGAGGACTATTTGGCTACACCTTC. It encodes CASSIQGGLFGYTF.